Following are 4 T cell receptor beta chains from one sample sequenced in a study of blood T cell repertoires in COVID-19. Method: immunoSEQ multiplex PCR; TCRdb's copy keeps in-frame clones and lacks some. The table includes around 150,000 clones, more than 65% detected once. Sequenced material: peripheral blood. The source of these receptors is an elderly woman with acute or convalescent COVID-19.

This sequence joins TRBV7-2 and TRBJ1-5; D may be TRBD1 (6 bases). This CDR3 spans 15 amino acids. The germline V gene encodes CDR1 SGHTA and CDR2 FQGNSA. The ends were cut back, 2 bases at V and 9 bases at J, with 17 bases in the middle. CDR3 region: CASSLSVQGGSPQHF. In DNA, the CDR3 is TGTGCCAGCAGCTTATCTGTACAGGGCGGTTCGCCCCAGCATTTT.

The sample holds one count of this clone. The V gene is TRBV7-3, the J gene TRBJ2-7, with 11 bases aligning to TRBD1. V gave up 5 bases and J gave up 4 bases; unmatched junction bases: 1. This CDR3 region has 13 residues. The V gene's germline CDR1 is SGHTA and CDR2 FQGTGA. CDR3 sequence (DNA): TGTGCCAGCAGCCGGGACAGGGGGTACGAGCAGTACTTC. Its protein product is CASSRDRGYEQYF.

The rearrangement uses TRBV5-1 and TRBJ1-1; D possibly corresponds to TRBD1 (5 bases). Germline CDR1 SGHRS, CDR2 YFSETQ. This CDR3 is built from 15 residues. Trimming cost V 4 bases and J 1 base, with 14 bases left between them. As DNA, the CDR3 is TGCGCCAGCAGCATACGCACAGGTGCGAACACTGAAGCTTTCTTT. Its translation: CASSIRTGANTEAFF.

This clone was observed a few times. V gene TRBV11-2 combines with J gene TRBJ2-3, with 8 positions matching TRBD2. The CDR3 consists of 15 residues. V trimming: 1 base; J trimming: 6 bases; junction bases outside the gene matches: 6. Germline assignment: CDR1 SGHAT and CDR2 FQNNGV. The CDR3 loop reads CASSLGRGGQDTQYF. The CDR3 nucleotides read TGTGCCAGCAGCTTAGGTCGGGGGGGCCAGGATACGCAGTATTTT.